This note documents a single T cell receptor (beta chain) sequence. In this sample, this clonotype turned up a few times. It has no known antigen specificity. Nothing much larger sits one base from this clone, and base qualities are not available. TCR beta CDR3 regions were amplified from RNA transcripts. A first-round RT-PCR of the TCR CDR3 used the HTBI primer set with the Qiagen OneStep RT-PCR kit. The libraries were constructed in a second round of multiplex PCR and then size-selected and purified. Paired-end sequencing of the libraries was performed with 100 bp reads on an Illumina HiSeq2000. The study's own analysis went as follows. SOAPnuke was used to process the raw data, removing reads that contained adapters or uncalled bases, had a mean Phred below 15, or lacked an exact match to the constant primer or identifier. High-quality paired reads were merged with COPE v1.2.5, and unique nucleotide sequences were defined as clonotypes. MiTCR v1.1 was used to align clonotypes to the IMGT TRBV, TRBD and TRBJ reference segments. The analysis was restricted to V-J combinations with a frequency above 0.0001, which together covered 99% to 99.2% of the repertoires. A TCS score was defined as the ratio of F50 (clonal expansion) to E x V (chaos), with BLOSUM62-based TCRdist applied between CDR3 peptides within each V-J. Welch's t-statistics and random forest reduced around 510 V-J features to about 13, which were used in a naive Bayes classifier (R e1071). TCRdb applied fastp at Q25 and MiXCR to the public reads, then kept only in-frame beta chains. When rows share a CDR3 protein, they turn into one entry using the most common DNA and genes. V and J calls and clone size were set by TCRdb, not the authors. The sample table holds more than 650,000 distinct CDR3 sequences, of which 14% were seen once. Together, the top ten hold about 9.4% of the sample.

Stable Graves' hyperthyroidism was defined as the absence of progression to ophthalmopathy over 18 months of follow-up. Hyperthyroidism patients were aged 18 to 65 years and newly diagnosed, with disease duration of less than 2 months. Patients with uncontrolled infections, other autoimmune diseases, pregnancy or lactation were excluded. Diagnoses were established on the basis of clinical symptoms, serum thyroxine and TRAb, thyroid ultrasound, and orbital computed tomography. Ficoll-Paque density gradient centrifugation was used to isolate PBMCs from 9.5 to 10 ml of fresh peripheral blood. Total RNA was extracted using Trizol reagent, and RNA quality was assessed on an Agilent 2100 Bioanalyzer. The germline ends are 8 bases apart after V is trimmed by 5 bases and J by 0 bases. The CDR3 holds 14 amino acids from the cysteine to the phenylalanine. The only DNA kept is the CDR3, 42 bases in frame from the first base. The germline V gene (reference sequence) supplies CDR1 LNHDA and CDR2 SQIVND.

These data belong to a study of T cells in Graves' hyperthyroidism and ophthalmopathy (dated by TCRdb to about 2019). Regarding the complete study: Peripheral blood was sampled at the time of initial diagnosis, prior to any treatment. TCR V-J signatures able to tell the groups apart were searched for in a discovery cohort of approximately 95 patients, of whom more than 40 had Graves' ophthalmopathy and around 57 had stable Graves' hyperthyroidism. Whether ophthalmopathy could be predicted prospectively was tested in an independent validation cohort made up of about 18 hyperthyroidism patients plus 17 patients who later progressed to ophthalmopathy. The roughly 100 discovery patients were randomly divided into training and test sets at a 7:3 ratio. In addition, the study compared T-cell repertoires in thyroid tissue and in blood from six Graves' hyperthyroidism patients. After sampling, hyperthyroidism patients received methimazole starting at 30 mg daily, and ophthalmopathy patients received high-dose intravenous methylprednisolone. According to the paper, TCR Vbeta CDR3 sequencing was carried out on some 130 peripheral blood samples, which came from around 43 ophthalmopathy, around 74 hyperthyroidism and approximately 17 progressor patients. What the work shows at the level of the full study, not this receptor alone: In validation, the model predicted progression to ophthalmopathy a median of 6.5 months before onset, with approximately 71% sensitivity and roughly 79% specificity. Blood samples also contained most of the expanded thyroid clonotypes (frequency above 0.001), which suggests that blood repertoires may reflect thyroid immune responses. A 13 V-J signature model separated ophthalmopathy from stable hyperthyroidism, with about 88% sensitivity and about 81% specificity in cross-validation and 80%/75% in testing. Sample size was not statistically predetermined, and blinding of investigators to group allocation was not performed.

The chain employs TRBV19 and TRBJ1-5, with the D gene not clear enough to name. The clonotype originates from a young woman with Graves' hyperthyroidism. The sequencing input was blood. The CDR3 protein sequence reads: CASSAPVSNQPQHF. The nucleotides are TGTGCCAGTAGTGCCCCGGTTAGCAATCAGCCCCAGCATTTT.